A selection of T cell receptor beta chains follows, all from one sample in a study of patients and donors after allogeneic stem cell transplantation. From the RT-PCR reads, TCRdb called clonotypes with MiXCR, one entry per CDR3 protein. The repertoire holds roughly 940,000 distinct CDR3 sequences, with 18% as singletons. Sequencing was performed on blood, either unsorted or a sorted T cell fraction (not recorded which). The receptors were gathered from a human donor who was either an allogeneic HSCT recipient or a stem cell or donor lymphocyte infusion donor (not recorded which). It is not recorded whose cells these are; they may come from a transplant donor. Both conserved end residues are part of each CDR3. Only part of the rows carry a size: once, few, many, or a class if the clone is expanded.

v_gene: TRBV4-1
abundance: .
CDR3aa: CASSPQTSGGETQYF

v_gene: TRBV20-1
abundance: .
CDR3aa: CSAVRGTATYEQYF

v_gene: TRBV6-6
abundance: .
CDR3aa: CASNGGEAFF

v_gene: TRBV15
abundance: few
CDR3aa: CAANSGTDDGYTF

v_gene: TRBV30
abundance: .
CDR3aa: CAWSVGQHYEQYF

v_gene: TRBV18
abundance: .
CDR3aa: CVSSRQGGTGELFF

v_gene: TRBV9
abundance: .
CDR3aa: CASSPRVRQRDTIYF

v_gene: TRBV5-1
abundance: .
CDR3aa: CASSLGYADEQFF

v_gene: TRBV9
abundance: few
CDR3aa: CASSVGRYSNQPQHF

v_gene: TRBV4-1
abundance: .
CDR3aa: CASSQEPLNRLGVEAFF

v_gene: TRBV6-5
abundance: few
CDR3aa: CASSSGSSNQPQHF

v_gene: TRBV7-3
abundance: few
CDR3aa: CASNELGDTGELFF

v_gene: TRBV4-3
abundance: few
CDR3aa: CASSPGANNEQFF

v_gene: TRBV3-1
abundance: few
CDR3aa: CASSQDALTSRNIQYF

v_gene: TRBV20-1
abundance: few
CDR3aa: CSAIDGNQPQHF

v_gene: TRBV11-2
abundance: many
CDR3aa: CASSLGDDQPQHF

v_gene: TRBV20-1
abundance: .
CDR3aa: CSASSQGSGNTIYF

v_gene: TRBV6-2/TRBV6-3
abundance: .
CDR3aa: CASSYLGQGPPSTEAFF

v_gene: TRBV29-1
abundance: few
CDR3aa: CSVDGTSGASTDTQYF

v_gene: TRBV12-5
abundance: .
CDR3aa: CASGLGTRGGVFTDTQYF

v_gene: TRBV20-1
abundance: few
CDR3aa: CSARDTGVQETQYF

v_gene: TRBV6-5
abundance: few
CDR3aa: CASSYYTGMEETQYF

v_gene: TRBV20-1
abundance: .
CDR3aa: CSARPTPGTDTQYF

v_gene: TRBV15
abundance: .
CDR3aa: CATSRDRQVEYEQYF